This T cell receptor beta chain was sequenced in a study of siplizumab effects on memory and regulatory T cells. Findings of the study overall: Naive T cells, seemingly more diverse than memory cells, seemed major alloresponse contributors.

Method: immunoSEQ multiplex PCR; TCRdb's copy keeps in-frame clones and lacks some. The table has some 100,000 clones, approximately 96% seen once. This CDR3 has 14 amino acids. The germline V gene encodes CDR1 SGHDT and CDR2 YYEEEE. In regard to this clone: Its antigen is not known.

The specimen sequenced was naive CD4+ T cells sorted from blood. The clonotype was recovered from a human donor in good health. This chain uses TRBV5-6 with TRBJ2-5; tentative D call: TRBD1 (5 bases). The DNA end lines up better with TRBJ2-7; the J call may be wrong. CDR3 sequence (DNA): TGTGCCAGCAGCCTCGGGCAGGGCCCCTACGAGCAGTACTTC. Its protein product is CASSLGQGPYEQYF.